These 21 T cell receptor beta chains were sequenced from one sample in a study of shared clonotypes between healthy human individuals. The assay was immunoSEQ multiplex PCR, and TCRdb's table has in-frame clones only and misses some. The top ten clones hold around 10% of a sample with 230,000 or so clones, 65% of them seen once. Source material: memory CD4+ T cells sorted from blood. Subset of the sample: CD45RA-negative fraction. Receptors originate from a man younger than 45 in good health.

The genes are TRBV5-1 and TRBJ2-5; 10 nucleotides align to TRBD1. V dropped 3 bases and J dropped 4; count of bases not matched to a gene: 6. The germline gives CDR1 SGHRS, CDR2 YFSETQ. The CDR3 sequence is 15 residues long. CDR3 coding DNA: TGCGCCAGCAGCTACGGGACAGGGGTGGGAGAGACCCAGTACTTC. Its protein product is CASSYGTGVGETQYF.

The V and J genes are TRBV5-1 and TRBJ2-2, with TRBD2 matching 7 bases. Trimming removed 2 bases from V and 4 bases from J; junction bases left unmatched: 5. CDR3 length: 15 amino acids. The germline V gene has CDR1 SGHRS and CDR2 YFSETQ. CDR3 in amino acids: CASSFGGSATGELFF. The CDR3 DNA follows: TGCGCCAGCAGCTTTGGCGGGAGCGCCACCGGGGAGCTGTTTTTT.

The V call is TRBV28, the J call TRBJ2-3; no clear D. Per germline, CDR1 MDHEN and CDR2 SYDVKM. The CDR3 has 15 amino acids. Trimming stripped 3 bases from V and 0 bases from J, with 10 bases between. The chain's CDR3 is CASSFIGSSTDTQYF. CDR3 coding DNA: TGTGCCAGCAGTTTTATCGGTTCTAGCACAGATACGCAGTATTTT.

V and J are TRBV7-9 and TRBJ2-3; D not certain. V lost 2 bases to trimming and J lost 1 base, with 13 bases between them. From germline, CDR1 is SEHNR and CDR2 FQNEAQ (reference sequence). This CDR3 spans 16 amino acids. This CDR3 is CASSLIRTDGTDTQYF. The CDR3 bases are TGTGCCAGCAGCTTAATTCGCACCGACGGCACAGATACGCAGTATTTT. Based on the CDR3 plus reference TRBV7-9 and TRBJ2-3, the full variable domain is DTGVSQNPRHKITKRGQNVTFRCDPISEHNRLYWYRQTLGQGPEFLTYFQNEAQLEKSRLLSDRFSAERPKGSFSTLEIQRTEQGDSAMYLCASSLIRTDGTDTQYFGPGTRLTVL.

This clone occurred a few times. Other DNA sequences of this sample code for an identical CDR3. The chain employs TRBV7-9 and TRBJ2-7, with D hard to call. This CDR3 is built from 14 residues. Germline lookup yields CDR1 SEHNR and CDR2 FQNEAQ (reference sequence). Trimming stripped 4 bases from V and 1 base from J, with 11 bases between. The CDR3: CASSSDRGSYEQYF. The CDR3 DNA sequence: TGTGCCAGCAGCTCCGACCGAGGATCCTACGAGCAGTACTTC.

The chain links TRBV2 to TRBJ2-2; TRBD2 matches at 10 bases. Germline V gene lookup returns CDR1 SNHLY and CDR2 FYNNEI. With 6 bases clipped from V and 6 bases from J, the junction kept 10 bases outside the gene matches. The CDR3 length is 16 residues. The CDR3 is CASSYDSGRSAGELFF. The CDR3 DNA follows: TGTGCCAGCAGCTACGATAGCGGGAGGTCAGCCGGGGAGCTGTTTTTT. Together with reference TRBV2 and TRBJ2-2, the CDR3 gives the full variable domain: EPEVTQTPSHQVTQMGQEVILRCVPISNHLYFYWYRQILGQKVEFLVSFYNNEISEKSEIFDDQFSVERPDGSNFTLKIRSTKLEDSAMYFCASSYDSGRSAGELFFGEGSRLTVL.

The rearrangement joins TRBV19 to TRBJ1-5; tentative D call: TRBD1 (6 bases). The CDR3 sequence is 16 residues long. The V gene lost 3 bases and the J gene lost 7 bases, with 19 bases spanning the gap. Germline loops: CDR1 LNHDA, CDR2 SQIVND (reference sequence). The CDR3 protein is CASSMMERGAWQPQHF. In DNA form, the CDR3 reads TGTGCCAGTAGTATGATGGAACGGGGGGCCTGGCAGCCCCAGCATTTT.

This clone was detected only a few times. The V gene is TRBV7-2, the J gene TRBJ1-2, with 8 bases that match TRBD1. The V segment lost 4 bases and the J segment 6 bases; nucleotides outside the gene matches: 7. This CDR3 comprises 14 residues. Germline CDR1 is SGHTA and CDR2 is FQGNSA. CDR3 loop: CASSYGQGGHGYTF. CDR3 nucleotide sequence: TGTGCCAGCAGCTATGGACAGGGAGGACATGGCTACACCTTC.

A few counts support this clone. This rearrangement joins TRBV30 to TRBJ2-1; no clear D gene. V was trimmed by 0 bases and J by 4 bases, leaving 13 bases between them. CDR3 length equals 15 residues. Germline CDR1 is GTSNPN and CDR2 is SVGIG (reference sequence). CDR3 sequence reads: CAWSVMNLAYNEQFF. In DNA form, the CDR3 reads TGTGCCTGGAGTGTCATGAATCTGGCGTACAATGAGCAGTTCTTC.

Here the CDR3 DNA reads TGTGCCAGCAGCTTAGGGAGCTCCTACGAGCAGTACTTC. It yields the protein CASSLGSSYEQYF. J is TRBJ2-7 and V is TRBV11-3; D unclear. Trimming stripped 1 base from V and 0 bases from J, with 4 bases between. The CDR3 runs 13 residues. Germline V gene sequence: CDR1 SGHNT, CDR2 YENEEA.

The CDR3 loop is CASRRGAGTGGGEQYF. The CDR3 DNA is TGTGCCAGCAGGAGAGGTGCGGGGACAGGGGGAGGGGAGCAGTACTTC. The V gene is TRBV2, the J gene TRBJ2-7; 11 bases are a match to TRBD1. Germline assignment: CDR1 SNHLY and CDR2 FYNNEI. The V segment lost 6 bases and the J segment 7 bases; nucleotides outside the gene matches: 14. The CDR3 extends over 16 amino acids.

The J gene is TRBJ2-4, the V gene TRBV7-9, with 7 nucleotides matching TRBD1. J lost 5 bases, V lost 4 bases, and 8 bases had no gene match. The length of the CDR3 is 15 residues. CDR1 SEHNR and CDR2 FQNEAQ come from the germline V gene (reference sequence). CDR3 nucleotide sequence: TGTGCCAGCAGCTCCCCAACCGGGACAGAAAACATTCAGTACTTC. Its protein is CASSSPTGTENIQYF.

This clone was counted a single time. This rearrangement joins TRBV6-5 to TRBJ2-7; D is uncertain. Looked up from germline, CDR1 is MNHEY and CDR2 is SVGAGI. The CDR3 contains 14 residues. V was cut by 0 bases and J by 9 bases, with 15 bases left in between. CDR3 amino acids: CASSYSYLDKRQYF. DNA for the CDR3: TGTGCCAGCAGTTACTCGTACCTAGATAAACGGCAGTACTTC.

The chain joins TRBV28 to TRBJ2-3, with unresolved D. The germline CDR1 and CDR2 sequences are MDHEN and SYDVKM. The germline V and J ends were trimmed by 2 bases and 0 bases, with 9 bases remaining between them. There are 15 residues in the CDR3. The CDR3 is CASSLLRSSTDTQYF. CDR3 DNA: TGTGCCAGCAGTTTACTACGGTCCAGCACAGATACGCAGTATTTT.

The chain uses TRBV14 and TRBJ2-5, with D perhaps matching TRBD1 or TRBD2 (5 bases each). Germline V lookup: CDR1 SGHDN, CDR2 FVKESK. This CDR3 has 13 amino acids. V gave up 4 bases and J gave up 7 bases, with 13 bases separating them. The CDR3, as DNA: TGTGCCAGCAGCCCCGCCGGGGCGGGGACCCAGTACTTC. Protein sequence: CASSPAGAGTQYF.

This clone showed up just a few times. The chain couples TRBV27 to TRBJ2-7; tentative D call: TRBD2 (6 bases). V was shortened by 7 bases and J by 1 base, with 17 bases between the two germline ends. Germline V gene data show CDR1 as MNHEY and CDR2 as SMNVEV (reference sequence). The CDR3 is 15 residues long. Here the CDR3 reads CASTRVSGFSYEQYF. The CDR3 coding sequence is TGTGCCAGCACCCGAGTTAGCGGATTTTCCTACGAGCAGTACTTC.

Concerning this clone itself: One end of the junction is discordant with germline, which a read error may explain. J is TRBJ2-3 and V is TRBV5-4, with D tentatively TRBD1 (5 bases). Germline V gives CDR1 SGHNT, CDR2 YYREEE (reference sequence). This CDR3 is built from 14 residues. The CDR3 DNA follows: TGTGCCAGCAGATTGGACAAGACCACAGATACGCAGTATTTT. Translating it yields CASRLDKTTDTQYF.

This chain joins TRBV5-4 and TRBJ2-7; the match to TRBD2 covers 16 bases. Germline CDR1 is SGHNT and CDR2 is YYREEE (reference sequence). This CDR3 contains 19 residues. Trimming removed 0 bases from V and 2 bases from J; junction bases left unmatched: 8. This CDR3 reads CASSLGVGLAGGVTYEQYF. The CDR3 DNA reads TGTGCCAGCAGCTTGGGAGTGGGACTAGCGGGAGGGGTAACCTACGAGCAGTACTTC. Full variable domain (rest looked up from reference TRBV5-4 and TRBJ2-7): ETGVTQSPTHLIKTRGQQVTLRCSSQSGHNTVSWYQQALGQGPQFIFQYYREEENGRGNFPPRFSGLQFPNYSSELNVNALELDDSALYLCASSLGVGLAGGVTYEQYFGPGTRLTVT.

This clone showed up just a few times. The CDR3 reads CASSLANTGELFF. In DNA form, the CDR3 reads TGTGCCAGCTCACTCGCGAACACCGGGGAGCTGTTTTTT. This chain joins TRBV18 and TRBJ2-2; D ambiguous. Trimming pared 4 bases from V and 0 bases from J, leaving 3 bases between. The CDR3 length is 13 residues. Germline V gene data show CDR1 as KGHSH and CDR2 as LQKENI.

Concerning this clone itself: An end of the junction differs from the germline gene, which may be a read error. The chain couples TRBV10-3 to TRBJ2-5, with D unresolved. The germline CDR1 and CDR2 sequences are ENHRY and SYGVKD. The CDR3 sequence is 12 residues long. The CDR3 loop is CATSGTAETQYF. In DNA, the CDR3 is TGTGCCACCAGTGGCACAGCTGAGACCCAGTACTTC.

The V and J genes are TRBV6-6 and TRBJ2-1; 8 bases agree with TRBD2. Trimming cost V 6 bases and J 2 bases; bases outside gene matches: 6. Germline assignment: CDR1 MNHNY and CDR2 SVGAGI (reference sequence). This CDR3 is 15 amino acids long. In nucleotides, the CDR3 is TGTGCCAGCAGCCGAGCGGGGGCCCCCTACAATGAGCAGTTCTTC. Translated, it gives CASSRAGAPYNEQFF.